This TCR beta chain was identified in a study of lymphopenia after photon versus proton radiotherapy. A remark on this clone: Its matching antigen is unknown.

The study's findings and limits: After the lymphocyte nadir, photon-treated repertoires showed oligoclonal expansion, especially of CD8+ Temra cells. Only patients who died were analyzed for survival; proton advantage is unproven. Relative stability marked proton patients; photon patients lost diversity and naive cells. Post-nadir TCR diversity decline inversely tracked overall survival among those who died.

Here immunoSEQ multiplex PCR was the method, and the copy in TCRdb shows in-frame clones only, minus some. The table includes roughly 65,000 clones, approximately 91% detected once. The CDR3 loop spans 16 amino acids. V was shortened by 1 base and J by 1 base, with 13 bases between the two germline ends. CDR1 KGHSH and CDR2 LQKENI come from the germline V gene. This sequence was found in a woman in her 70s with pancreatic cancer. Specimen: peripheral blood, collected from a patient treated with photon-based radiotherapy. V gene TRBV18 combines with J gene TRBJ2-5; weak D call: TRBD1 (6 bases). DNA of the CDR3: TGTGCCAGCTCACCACGGGGGCAGCCCTTCCAAGAGACCCAGTACTTC. Translating gives CASSPRGQPFQETQYF.